Ten or more counts support the clone carrying this T cell receptor beta chain. What it binds is not known. The data derive from a study of T cells in Graves' hyperthyroidism and ophthalmopathy. Across the study: The blood sample was taken at first diagnosis, before treatment began. Study-level results: The model forecast ophthalmopathy, anticipating it by a median about 7 months before onset. The authors' 13 V-J model separated ophthalmopathy from stable hyperthyroidism.

RNA transcripts gave rise to amplified TCR beta CDR3 regions. HTBI primers were used for first-round RT-PCR of the TCR CDR3. TCRdb re-called the multiplex PCR reads with MiXCR, one entry per CDR3 protein. The sample carries fewer than 500,000 distinct CDR3 sequences, about 13% recorded once. Trimming took off 6 bases at V and 6 bases at J, with 20 bases between the two ends. The CDR3 is 15 residues long. PBMCs came from 9 to 10 ml fresh peripheral blood. Sequenced: blood. This clonotype was sampled from a young man with Graves' hyperthyroidism that later progressed to Graves' ophthalmopathy. The V gene is TRBV12-3 or TRBV12-4, the J gene TRBJ1-2; D not resolved. The CDR3 DNA is TGTGCCAGCAGCCCCGTTGAGGGCAGAACCCATGGCTACACCTTC. Translating it yields CASSPVEGRTHGYTF.